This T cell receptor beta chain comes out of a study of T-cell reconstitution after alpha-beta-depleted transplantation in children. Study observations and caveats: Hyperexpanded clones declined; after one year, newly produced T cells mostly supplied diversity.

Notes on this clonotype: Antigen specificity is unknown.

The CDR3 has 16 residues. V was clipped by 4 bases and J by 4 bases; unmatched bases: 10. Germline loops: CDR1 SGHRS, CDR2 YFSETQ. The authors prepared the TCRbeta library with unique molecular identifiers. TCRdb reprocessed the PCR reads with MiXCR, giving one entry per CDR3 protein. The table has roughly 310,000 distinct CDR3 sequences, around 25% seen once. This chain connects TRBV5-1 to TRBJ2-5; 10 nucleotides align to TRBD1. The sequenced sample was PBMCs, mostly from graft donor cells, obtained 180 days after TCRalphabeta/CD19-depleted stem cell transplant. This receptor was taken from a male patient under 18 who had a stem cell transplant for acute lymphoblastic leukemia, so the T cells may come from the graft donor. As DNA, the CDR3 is TGCGCCAGCAGCCTAAACGGACAGGGGGGGGGAGAGACCCAGTACTTC. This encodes CASSLNGQGGGETQYF.